The rows below give T cell receptor beta chains drawn from one sample of a study of immune evolution from preneoplasia to lung adenocarcinoma. The method was immunoSEQ multiplex PCR; TCRdb's version includes in-frame clones alone and lacks a portion of them. The sample has around 5,000 clones; about 80% are singletons. The sequencing sample was made of FFPE minimally invasive lung adenocarcinoma tissue. These TCRs come from a person aged 70 to 79 with lung adenocarcinoma. Each CDR3 is given with its conserved first and last residue. A D gene is named only where the DNA matches it firmly. Clone size is not always given. Where it is, it says once, few, many or a class for expanded clones.

length	V	D	J	size	DNA	CDR3
15	TRBV15	TRBD1	TRBJ1-1	once	TGTGCCACCAGCAGAGTCCAGGGGGGCGGTTATAAAGCTTTCTTT	CATSRVQGGGYKAFF
14	TRBV4-1	.	TRBJ2-7	.	TGCGCCAGCAGCCAAATGACAGGATCCTACGAGCAGTACTTC	CASSQMTGSYEQYF
13	TRBV19	.	TRBJ2-7	.	TGTGCCAGTAGTATAGATCGAGCGTACGAGCAGTACTTC	CASSIDRAYEQYF
13	TRBV5-1	TRBD2	TRBJ2-1	.	TGCGCCAGCAGCGAGCCGGGACTACCCAAGCAGTTCTTC	CASSEPGLPKQFF
13	TRBV4-2	.	TRBJ2-1	.	TGTGCCAGCAGCCAGCTACCCACTAATGAGCAGTTCTTC	CASSQLPTNEQFF
17	TRBV5-6	.	TRBJ2-1	.	TGTGCCAGCAGCTCCCCGAGGAGAGGGGACAATCGGGCTGAGCAGTTCTTC	CASSSPRRGDNRAEQFF
17	TRBV11-3	TRBD1	TRBJ2-6	.	TGTGCCAGCAGCCTGGGACAGGGGACGGGTGGGGCCAACGTCCTGACTTTC	CASSLGQGTGGANVLTF
14	TRBV5-4	.	TRBJ2-2	.	TGCGCCAGCAGCCAACCGGCAAACACCGGGGAGCTGTTTTTT	CASSQPANTGELFF
13	TRBV7-6	.	TRBJ2-1	.	TGTGCCAGCAGCTTAAGCAGCTACAATGAGCAGTTCTTC	CASSLSSYNEQFF
14	TRBV4-3	.	TRBJ2-6	.	TGCGCCAGCAGCCAAGAAGCTGGGGCCAACGTCCTGACTTTC	CASSQEAGANVLTF
13	TRBV10-2	TRBD1	TRBJ1-2	few	TGCGCCAGCAGTAGGGACAGCAACTATGGCTACACCTTC	CASSRDSNYGYTF
13	TRBV28	.	TRBJ2-2	.	TGTGCCATTGAGGAGACGAACACCGGGGAGCTGTTTTTT	CAIEETNTGELFF
16	TRBV4-3	TRBD1	TRBJ2-1	.	TGCGCCAGCAGCCTCCAGCTTGGGGACAGTAACAATGAGCAGTTCTTC	CASSLQLGDSNNEQFF
16	TRBV4-2	.	TRBJ1-1	.	TGTGCCAGCAGCCAAGGACAGAGGGAAAGGGGCACTGAAGCTTTCTTT	CASSQGQRERGTEAFF
13	TRBV11-3	.	TRBJ2-2	.	TGTGCCAGCAGCTTAGGCCCCACCGGGGAGCTGTTTTTT	CASSLGPTGELFF
13	TRBV19	.	TRBJ2-1	few	TGTGCCAGTAGTATTTCGGGAAACAATGAGCAGTTCTTC	CASSISGNNEQFF
15	TRBV11-2	.	TRBJ2-7	.	TGTGCCAGCAGCTCACCGCGACAGTTCTCCTACGAGCAGTACTTC	CASSSPRQFSYEQYF
13	TRBV12-5	.	TRBJ2-6	.	TGTGCTAGTGGCCTCTCTGGGGCCAACGTCCTGACTTTC	CASGLSGANVLTF
15	TRBV19	TRBD1	TRBJ2-2	.	TGTGCCAGTAGTATTACAGGGGGCGCCGCCGGGGAGCTGTTTTTT	CASSITGGAAGELFF
13	TRBV7-2	.	TRBJ2-5	.	TGTGCCAGCAGCTTATCTTTGGGCGAGACCCAGTACTTC	CASSLSLGETQYF